The entry that follows covers one T cell receptor (beta chain) sequence. This CDR3 is built from 13 residues. V was trimmed by 2 bases and J by 4 bases, leaving 5 bases between them. Germline CDR1 reads MNHEY; CDR2 reads SVGAGI. The data originate from a study of T cell changes during pregnancy in multiple sclerosis. Profiling relied on immunoSEQ multiplex PCR, and the TCRdb table lists in-frame clones only, not all of them. The table records approximately 83,000 clones, approximately 95% of them present only once. This TCR was sampled from a female donor with multiple sclerosis, enrolled in a pregnancy study. The chain uses TRBV6-5 and TRBJ1-4, with D uncertain. The source material was peripheral blood, sampled in the first trimester of pregnancy. CDR3 coding DNA: TGTGCCAGCAGTTACCTCTTTAATGAAAAACTGTTTTTT. Its protein is CASSYLFNEKLFF.